This paragraph covers one TCR beta chain sequence. TCRdb fed the RACE reads into MiXCR, producing one record per CDR3 protein. The sample includes about 76,000 distinct CDR3 sequences, about an eighth of them seen just once. This record belongs to a study of human T cells and chemical hapten exposure. Noted time point: patch test 3, about 24 weeks after DPC sensitization. The sample's treatment: therapeutic diphenylcyclopropenone sensitization with weekly scalp DPC. CDR1 and CDR2 (germline): DFQATT, SNEGSKA (reference sequence). The CDR3 is made up of 14 amino acids. Trimming removed 5 bases from V and 2 bases from J, with 15 bases in between.

This specimen consisted of whole blood, obtained in connection with sensitization to the hapten diphenylcyclopropenone (DPC). The source of this sequence is a woman aged 50 to 60 with alopecia areata. Some clones in this sample may be carry-over from other donors' samples. The chain combines TRBV20-1 with TRBJ2-5; D might be TRBD1 (6 bases). The CDR3 DNA sequence: TGCAGTGCTCTGGACAGATTCCTTCAAGAGACCCAGTACTTC. Encoded protein: CSALDRFLQETQYF.